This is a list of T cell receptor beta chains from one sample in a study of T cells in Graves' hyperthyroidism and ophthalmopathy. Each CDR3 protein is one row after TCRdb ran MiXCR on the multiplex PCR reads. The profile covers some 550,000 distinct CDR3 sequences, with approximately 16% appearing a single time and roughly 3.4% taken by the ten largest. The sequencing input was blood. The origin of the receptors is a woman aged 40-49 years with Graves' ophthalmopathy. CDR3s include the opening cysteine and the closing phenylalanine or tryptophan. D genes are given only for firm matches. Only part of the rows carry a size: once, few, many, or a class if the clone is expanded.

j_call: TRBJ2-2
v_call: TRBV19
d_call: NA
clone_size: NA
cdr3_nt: TGTGCCAGTAGTCCCAGACCCCTGACCGGGGAGCTGTTTTTT
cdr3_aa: CASSPRPLTGELFF

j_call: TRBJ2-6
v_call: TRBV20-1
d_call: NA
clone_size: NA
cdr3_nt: TGCAGTGCTAGAAAGACTGGGGCCAACGTCCTGACTTTC
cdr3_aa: CSARKTGANVLTF

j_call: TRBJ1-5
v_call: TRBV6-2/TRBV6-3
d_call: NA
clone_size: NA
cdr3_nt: TGTGCCAGCGAACTCTATCGGGACTACAATCAGCCCCAGCATTTT
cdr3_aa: CASELYRDYNQPQHF

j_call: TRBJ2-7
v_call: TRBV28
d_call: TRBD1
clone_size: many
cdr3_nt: TGTGCCAGCAGTCGGACAGGGCCCTACGAGCAGTACTTC
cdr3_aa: CASSRTGPYEQYF

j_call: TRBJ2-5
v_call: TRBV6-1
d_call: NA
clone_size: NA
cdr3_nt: TGTGCCAGCGGGGGGCCTGGGGAGACCCAGTACTTC
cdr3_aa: CASGGPGETQYF

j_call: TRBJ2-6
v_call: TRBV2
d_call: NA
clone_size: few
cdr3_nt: TGTGCCAGCAGTGAGATTCTACGTAGCTCTGGGGCCAACGTCCTGACTTTC
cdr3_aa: CASSEILRSSGANVLTF

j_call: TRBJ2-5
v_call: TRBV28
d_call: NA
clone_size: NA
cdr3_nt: TGTGCCACCACTATGGAGGGAACACAAGAGACCCAGTACTTC
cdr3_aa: CATTMEGTQETQYF

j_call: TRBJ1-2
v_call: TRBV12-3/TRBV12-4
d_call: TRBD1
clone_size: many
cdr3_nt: TGTGCCAGCAGTTGGGGGACAGGGGTCGGCTACACCTTC
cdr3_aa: CASSWGTGVGYTF

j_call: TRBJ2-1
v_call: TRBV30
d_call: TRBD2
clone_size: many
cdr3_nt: TGTGCCTGGAGTGTAGGGGCGTCTAGCGGGGGGTATGAGCAGTTCTTC
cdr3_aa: CAWSVGASSGGYEQFF

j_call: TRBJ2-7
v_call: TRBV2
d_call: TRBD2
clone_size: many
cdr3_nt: TGTGCCAGCAGTGGCTGGCCTAGCGGGAGCGACGAGCAGTACTTC
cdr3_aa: CASSGWPSGSDEQYF

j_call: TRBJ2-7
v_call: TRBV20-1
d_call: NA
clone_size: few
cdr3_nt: TGCAGTGCTTCACCGGGACGGGAATACGAGCAGTACTTC
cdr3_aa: CSASPGREYEQYF

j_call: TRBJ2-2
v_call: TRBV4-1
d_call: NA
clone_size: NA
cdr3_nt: TGCGCCAGCAGCCAGAAGACCCGCTCTGTGTCCGGGGAGCTGTTTTTT
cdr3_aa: CASSQKTRSVSGELFF

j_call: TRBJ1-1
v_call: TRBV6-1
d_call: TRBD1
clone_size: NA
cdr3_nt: TGTGCCAGCATCCGGGACAGGGGGACTGAAGCTTTCTTT
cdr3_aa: CASIRDRGTEAFF

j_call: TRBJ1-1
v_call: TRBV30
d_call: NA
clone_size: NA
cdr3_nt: TGTGCCTGTGCTATCCTGATGAACACTGAAGCTTTCTTT
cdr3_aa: CACAILMNTEAFF

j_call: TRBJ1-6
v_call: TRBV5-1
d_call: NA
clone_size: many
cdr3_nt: TGCGCCAGCAGCTTGGATCCGGCAGGTACCCTCCACTTT
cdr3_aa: CASSLDPAGTLHF

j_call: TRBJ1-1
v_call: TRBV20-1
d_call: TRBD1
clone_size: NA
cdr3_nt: TGCAGTGCTAGAGCAAGACAGGGGGCTGGGACTGAAGCTTTCTTT
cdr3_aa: CSARARQGAGTEAFF

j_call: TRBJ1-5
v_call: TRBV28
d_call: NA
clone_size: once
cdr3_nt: TGTGCCAGCACGAGTAGGACATACAATAATCAGCCCCAGCATTTT
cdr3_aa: CASTSRTYNNQPQHF

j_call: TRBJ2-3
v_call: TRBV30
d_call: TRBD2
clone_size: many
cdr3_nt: TGTGCCTGGAGTGGCGGGGGGCAGGGAGATACGCAGTATTTT
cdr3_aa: CAWSGGGQGDTQYF

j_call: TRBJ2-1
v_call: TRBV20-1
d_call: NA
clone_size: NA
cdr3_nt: TGCAGTGCTAGAGAGCGGATCCTCTACAATGAGCAGTTCTTC
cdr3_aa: CSARERILYNEQFF

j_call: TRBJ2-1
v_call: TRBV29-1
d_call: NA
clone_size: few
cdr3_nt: TGCAGCGTTGACAGGGGGGCGATCTACAATGAGCAGTTCTTC
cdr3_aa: CSVDRGAIYNEQFF

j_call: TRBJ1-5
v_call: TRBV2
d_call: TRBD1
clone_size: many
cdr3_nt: TGTGCCAGCAGTACCCAGGGGGGCAATCAGCCCCAGCATTTT
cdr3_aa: CASSTQGGNQPQHF

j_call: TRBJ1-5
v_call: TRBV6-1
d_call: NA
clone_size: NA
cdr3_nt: TGTGCCAGTTTACCCACTCAGGGAGGTTATCAGCCCCAGCATTTT
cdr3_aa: CASLPTQGGYQPQHF

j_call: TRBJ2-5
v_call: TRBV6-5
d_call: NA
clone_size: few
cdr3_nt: TGTGCCAGCAGTTCGGCGGTCTGGGGGGAGACCCAGTACTTC
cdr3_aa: CASSSAVWGETQYF

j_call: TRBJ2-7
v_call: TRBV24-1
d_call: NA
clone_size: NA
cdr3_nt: TGTGCCACCAGTGACAAGAGGCGGTTCTCCTACGAGCAGTACTTC
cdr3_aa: CATSDKRRFSYEQYF

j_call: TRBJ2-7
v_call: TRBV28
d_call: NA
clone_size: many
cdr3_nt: TGTGCCAGCAGTTTGGAGGGGAACCCCTACGAGCAGTACTTC
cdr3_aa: CASSLEGNPYEQYF

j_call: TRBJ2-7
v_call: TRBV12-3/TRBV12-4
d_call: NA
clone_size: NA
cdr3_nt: TGTGCCAGCAGTCGAGGAAGTCCTAAATCTTACGAGCAGTACTTC
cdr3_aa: CASSRGSPKSYEQYF

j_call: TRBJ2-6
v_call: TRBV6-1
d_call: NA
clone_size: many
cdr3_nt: TGTGCCAGCAGTGAACAGATACTCAGCTCTGGGGCCAACGTCCTGACTTTC
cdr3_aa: CASSEQILSSGANVLTF

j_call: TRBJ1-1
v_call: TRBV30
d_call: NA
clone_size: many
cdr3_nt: TGTGCCTGGAGTGTAGGGGCGTACGCTGAAGCTTTCTTT
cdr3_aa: CAWSVGAYAEAFF

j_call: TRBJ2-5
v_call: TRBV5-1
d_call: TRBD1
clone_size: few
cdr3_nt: TGCGCCAGCAGCGACAACAGGGGGCAAGAGACCCAGTACTTC
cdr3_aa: CASSDNRGQETQYF

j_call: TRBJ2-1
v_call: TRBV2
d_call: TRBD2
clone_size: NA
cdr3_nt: TGTGCCAGCTTCCCCCTTGCGGGAGGGCCGTACAATGAGCAGTTCTTC
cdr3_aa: CASFPLAGGPYNEQFF

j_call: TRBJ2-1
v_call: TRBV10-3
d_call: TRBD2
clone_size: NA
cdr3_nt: TGTGCCATCAGTACGGGAGGGCCGAATGAGCAGTTCTTC
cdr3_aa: CAISTGGPNEQFF

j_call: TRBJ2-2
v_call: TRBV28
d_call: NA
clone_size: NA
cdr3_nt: TGTGCCAGCAAGAGCCCTCCGACCGCGAACACCGGGGAGCTGTTTTTT
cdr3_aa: CASKSPPTANTGELFF

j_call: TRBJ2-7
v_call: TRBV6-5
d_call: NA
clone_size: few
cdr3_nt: TGTGCCAGCAGTTACTTAAGTGGGGACTCTCCTTACGAGCAGTACTTC
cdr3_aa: CASSYLSGDSPYEQYF

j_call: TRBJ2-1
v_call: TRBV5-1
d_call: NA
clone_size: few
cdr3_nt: TGCGCCAGCAGCCCCGAGGGAAGACAGGTGGGCTCCTACAATGAGCAGTTCTTC
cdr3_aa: CASSPEGRQVGSYNEQFF

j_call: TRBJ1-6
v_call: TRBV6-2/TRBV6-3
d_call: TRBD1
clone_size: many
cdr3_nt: TGTGCCAGCAGCCCGCACGGTGGCACAGGGGTTTCACCCCTCCACTTT
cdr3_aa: CASSPHGGTGVSPLHF

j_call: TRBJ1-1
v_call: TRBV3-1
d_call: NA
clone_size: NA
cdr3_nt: TGTGCCAGCAGCCAAGGGCGCTCCCACACTGAAGCTTTCTTT
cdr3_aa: CASSQGRSHTEAFF

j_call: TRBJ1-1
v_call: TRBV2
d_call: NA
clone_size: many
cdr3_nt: TGTGCCAGCAGTGAAGGGGGCGGTCCCACTGAAGCTTTCTTT
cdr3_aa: CASSEGGGPTEAFF

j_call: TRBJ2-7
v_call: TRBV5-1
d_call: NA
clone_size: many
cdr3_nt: TGCGCCAGCAGGTCGCAGGCTGGTTCCTACGAGCAGTACTTC
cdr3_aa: CASRSQAGSYEQYF

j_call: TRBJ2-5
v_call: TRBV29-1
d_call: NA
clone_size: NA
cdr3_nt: TGCAGCGTCCGCCGCCGGGACCTCCCTGGGGGAGAGACCCAGTACTTC
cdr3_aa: CSVRRRDLPGGETQYF

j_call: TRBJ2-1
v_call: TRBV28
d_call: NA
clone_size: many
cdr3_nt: TGTGCCAGCAGCCCAGACTCACCCATGTACAATGAGCAGTTCTTC
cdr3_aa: CASSPDSPMYNEQFF

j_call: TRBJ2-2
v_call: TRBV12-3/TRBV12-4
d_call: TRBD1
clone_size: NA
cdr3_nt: TGTGCCAGCAGTTCCGGGACAGGCACCGAGGAGCTGTTTTTT
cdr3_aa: CASSSGTGTEELFF

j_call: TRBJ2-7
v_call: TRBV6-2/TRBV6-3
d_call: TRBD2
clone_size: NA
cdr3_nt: TGTGCCAGCAGTTGGGGGGGGGTAGCCTACGAGCAGTACTTC
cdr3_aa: CASSWGGVAYEQYF

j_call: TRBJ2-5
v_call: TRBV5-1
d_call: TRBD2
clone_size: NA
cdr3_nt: TGCGCCAGCAGCTCGGGGACTAGCGGGGGCCAAGAGACCCAGTACTTC
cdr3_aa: CASSSGTSGGQETQYF

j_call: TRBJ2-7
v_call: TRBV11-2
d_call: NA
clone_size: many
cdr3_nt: TGTGCCAGCAGCTCCCCCCGGGGGCCCGCCTACGAGCAGTACTTC
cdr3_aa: CASSSPRGPAYEQYF

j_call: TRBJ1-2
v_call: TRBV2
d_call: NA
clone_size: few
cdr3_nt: TGTGCCAGCAGCCCGACAGGCCTCTATGGCTACACCTTC
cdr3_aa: CASSPTGLYGYTF

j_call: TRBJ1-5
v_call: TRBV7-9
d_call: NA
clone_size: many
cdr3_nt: TGTGCCAGCAGCTTAGCCGGGACGAGGCAGCCCCAGCATTTT
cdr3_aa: CASSLAGTRQPQHF

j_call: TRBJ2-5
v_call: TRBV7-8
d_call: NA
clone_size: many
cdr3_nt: TGTGCCAGCAGCCTACCGTTAGCGGCTAAAGAGACCCAGTACTTC
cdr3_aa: CASSLPLAAKETQYF

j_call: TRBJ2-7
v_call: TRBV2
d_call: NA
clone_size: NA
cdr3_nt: TGTGCCAGCAGTCAGGATGCGGGTGTCAACGAGCAGTACTTC
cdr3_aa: CASSQDAGVNEQYF

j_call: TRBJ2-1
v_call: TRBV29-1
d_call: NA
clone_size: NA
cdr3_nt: TGCAGCGTGGAGACCCTAAGACAGGCCGAGCAGTTCTTC
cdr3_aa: CSVETLRQAEQFF

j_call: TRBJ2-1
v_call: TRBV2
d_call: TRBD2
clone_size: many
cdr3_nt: TGTGCCAGCAGTGGGACTAGCGGGAGTGGGTACAATGAGCAGTTCTTC
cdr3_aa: CASSGTSGSGYNEQFF

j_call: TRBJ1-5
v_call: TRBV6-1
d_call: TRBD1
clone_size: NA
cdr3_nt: TGTGCCAGCAGTCCCGGGACAGAAAGCAATCAGCCCCAGCATTTT
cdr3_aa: CASSPGTESNQPQHF

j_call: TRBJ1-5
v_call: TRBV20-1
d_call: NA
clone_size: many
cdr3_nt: TGCAGTGCTAGAGATGCCTCCCGGGAGGGATGGGGCAATCAGCCCCAGCATTTT
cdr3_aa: CSARDASREGWGNQPQHF

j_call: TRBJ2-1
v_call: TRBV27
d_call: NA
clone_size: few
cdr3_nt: TGTGCCAGCAGCACGGCGGGGGCGCTTCTAAATGAGCAGTTCTTC
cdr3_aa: CASSTAGALLNEQFF

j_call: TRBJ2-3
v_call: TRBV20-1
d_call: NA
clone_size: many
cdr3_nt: TGCAGTGCTAGAGACGCTAGCACAGATACGCAGTATTTT
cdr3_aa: CSARDASTDTQYF

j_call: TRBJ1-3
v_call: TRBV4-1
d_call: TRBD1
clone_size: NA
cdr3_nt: TGCGCCAGCAGCCAAGAGGGGACAGGTGGAAACACCATATATTTT
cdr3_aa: CASSQEGTGGNTIYF